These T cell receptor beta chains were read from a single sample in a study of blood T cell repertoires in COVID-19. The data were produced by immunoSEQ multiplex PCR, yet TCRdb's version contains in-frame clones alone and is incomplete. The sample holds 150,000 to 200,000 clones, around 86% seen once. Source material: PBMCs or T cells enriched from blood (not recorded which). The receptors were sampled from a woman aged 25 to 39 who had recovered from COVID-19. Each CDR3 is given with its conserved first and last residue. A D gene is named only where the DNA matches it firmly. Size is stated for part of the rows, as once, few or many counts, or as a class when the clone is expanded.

CDR3: CASSLSTSIAGTNTGELFF
DNA: TGTGCCAGCAGTTTATCCACCTCTATAGCGGGAACGAACACCGGGGAGCTGTTTTTT
size: once
V: TRBV27
D: TRBD2
J: TRBJ2-2
length: 19

CDR3: CASSDGGRANTGELFF
DNA: TGCGCCAGCAGCGACGGGGGGAGGGCCAACACCGGGGAGCTGTTTTTT
size: -
V: TRBV10-2
D: TRBD2
J: TRBJ2-2
length: 16

CDR3: CASGRTGPLRNTEAFF
DNA: TGTGCCAGTGGACGGACAGGGCCCTTGAGGAACACTGAAGCTTTCTTT
size: -
V: TRBV19
D: TRBD1
J: TRBJ1-1
length: 16

CDR3: CASSFPPRLAGFYEQYF
DNA: TGTGCCAGCAGCTTCCCCCCCCGTCTAGCGGGATTCTACGAGCAGTACTTC
size: -
V: TRBV5-5
D: TRBD2
J: TRBJ2-7
length: 17

CDR3: CASRDRISMNTEAFF
DNA: TGTGCCAGCAGGGACAGGATCTCAATGAACACTGAAGCTTTCTTT
size: -
V: TRBV2
D: TRBD1
J: TRBJ1-1
length: 15

CDR3: CASSQGGTGHTGELFF
DNA: TGCGCCAGCAGCCAAGGGGGGACAGGACACACCGGGGAGCTGTTTTTT
size: -
V: TRBV4-1
D: TRBD1
J: TRBJ2-2
length: 16

CDR3: CASSLAAGGLISYNEQFF
DNA: TGTGCCAGCAGCCTGGCCGCGGGAGGTCTCATCTCCTACAATGAGCAGTTCTTC
size: -
V: TRBV11-2
D: TRBD2
J: TRBJ2-1
length: 18

CDR3: CASSQGTSGAYQETQYF
DNA: TGTGCCAGCAGCCAAGGGACTAGCGGGGCCTACCAAGAGACCCAGTACTTC
size: -
V: TRBV7-9
D: TRBD2
J: TRBJ2-5
length: 17

CDR3: CASRILAEGSYEQYF
DNA: TGTGCCAGCAGAATACTAGCGGAGGGGTCCTACGAGCAGTACTTC
size: -
V: TRBV6-5
D: TRBD2
J: TRBJ2-7
length: 15

CDR3: CASSTQGIDNEQFF
DNA: TGTGCCAGCTCAACCCAGGGGATCGACAATGAGCAGTTCTTC
size: once
V: TRBV18
D: -
J: TRBJ2-1
length: 14

CDR3: CASSDSYLAGELVYEQYF
DNA: TGTGCCAGCAGTGATAGTTATCTAGCGGGAGAGTTGGTCTACGAGCAGTACTTC
size: -
V: TRBV25-1
D: TRBD2
J: TRBJ2-7
length: 18

CDR3: CASSLLGQGEKLFF
DNA: TGTGCCAGCAGCTTATTGGGACAGGGGGAAAAACTGTTTTTT
size: -
V: TRBV7-9
D: TRBD1
J: TRBJ1-4
length: 14

CDR3: CASSELGFDSGRAQQFF
DNA: TGTGCCAGCAGTGAATTAGGGTTTGATAGCGGGAGGGCCCAGCAGTTCTTC
size: -
V: TRBV2
D: TRBD2
J: TRBJ2-1
length: 17